One sample yielded the 32 T cell receptor beta chains listed below, sequenced in a study of cytomegalovirus exposure and HLA in healthy donors (dated by TCRdb to 2017 to 2019). The method was the immunoSEQ multiplex PCR assay. A mixture of 60 forward primers for TCR Vbeta segments and 13 reverse primers for TCR Jbeta segments was used in the multiplex PCR. TCRdb holds this immuneACCESS table with in-frame rearrangements only. Some clones are missing; in checked studies, unresolved V genes explain under half, and the rest has no known cause. The sample contains approximately 160,000 clones, roughly three quarters of them found a single time. Jointly, the top ten make up around 7% of the sample. Material for sequencing was PBMCs. Source of these receptors: a male donor in good health and CMV-seropositive.

This chain connects TRBV5-1 to TRBJ2-2; 8 bases map to TRBD2. With V trimmed by 2 bases and J by 4 bases, 4 bases remained unmatched. This CDR3 spans 15 amino acids. CDR1 is SGHRS, CDR2 YFSETQ, per germline. The CDR3 sequence is CASSLIAGSTGELFF. The DNA of the CDR3 is TGCGCCAGCAGCTTAATAGCGGGGAGCACCGGGGAGCTGTTTTTT.

The rearrangement joins TRBV5-1 to TRBJ1-1; maybe TRBD1 (5 bases). Germline CDR1 SGHRS, CDR2 YFSETQ. The CDR3 covers 13 residues. V was cut by 5 bases and J by 1 base, with 9 bases left in between. Here the CDR3 DNA reads TGCGCCAGCAGTTTGACAGAGAACACTGAAGCTTTCTTT. Translated, it gives CASSLTENTEAFF.

This sequence joins TRBV12-5 and TRBJ2-7; D is unresolved. Germline CDR1 and CDR2: LGHNT and FRNRAP. The CDR3 covers 11 residues. V was cut by 2 bases and J by 4 bases, with 3 bases left in between. The CDR3 spells CASGLTYEQYF. The CDR3 nucleotides read TGTGCTAGTGGTTTGACTTACGAGCAGTACTTC.

CDR3 nucleotides: TGCGCCAGCGCTCGGGCGGGAACCACCGGGGAGCTGTTTTTT. Translated, it gives CASARAGTTGELFF. V usage is TRBV5-1 and J usage is TRBJ2-2; maybe TRBD2 (6 bases). The germline V and J ends were trimmed by 7 bases and 4 bases, with 14 bases remaining between them. Germline-derived CDR1 and CDR2 are SGHRS and YFSETQ. The CDR3 is 14 amino acids.

The chain uses TRBV6-6 and TRBJ1-5; D unresolved. The CDR3 is 13 residues long. The germline V gene encodes CDR1 MNHNY and CDR2 SVGAGI (reference sequence). V lost 6 bases, J lost 3 bases, and 9 bases lay in between. CDR3 in amino acids: CASSPGNNQPQHF. The CDR3 DNA reads TGTGCCAGCAGCCCCGGGAACAATCAGCCCCAGCATTTT.

The chain couples TRBV7-9 to TRBJ2-2, with D possibly TRBD1 on 6 matching bases. The V end lost 5 bases, the J end lost 3 bases, and 22 bases lay between the germline ends. This CDR3 is built from 18 residues. CDR1 and CDR2 from the germline V gene are SEHNR and FQNEAQ (reference sequence). The CDR3 is CASSPGAGRPGDTGELFF. Here the CDR3 DNA reads TGTGCCAGCAGCCCTGGGGCGGGTCGGCCAGGGGACACCGGGGAGCTGTTTTTT. Drawing the rest from reference TRBV7-9 and TRBJ2-2, the complete variable domain is DTGVSQNPRHKITKRGQNVTFRCDPISEHNRLYWYRQTLGQGPEFLTYFQNEAQLEKSRLLSDRFSAERPKGSFSTLEIQRTEQGDSAMYLCASSPGAGRPGDTGELFFGEGSRLTVL.

This chain's CDR3 is CASRQGTGPNYGYTF. The CDR3, as DNA: TGTGCCAGCAGGCAGGGGACAGGCCCTAACTATGGCTACACCTTC. This sequence joins TRBV2 and TRBJ1-2; the match to TRBD1 covers 8 bases. The junction had 6 bases not matched to a gene; V was cut back by 6 bases and J by 0 bases. Germline CDR1 reads SNHLY; CDR2 reads FYNNEI. The CDR3 spans 15 residues.

The gene calls are TRBV7-9 and TRBJ2-5; TRBD1 matches at 10 bases. J gave up 4 bases and V 1 base, and 3 bases lay outside the gene matches. This CDR3 has 15 residues. Germline V CDR1 and CDR2: SEHNR, FQNEAQ (reference sequence). Here the CDR3 reads CASSLGQGASETQYF. CDR3 DNA sequence: TGTGCCAGCAGCTTAGGACAGGGGGCGTCAGAGACCCAGTACTTC.

This chain uses TRBV18 with TRBJ2-2; D call uncertain. The CDR3 spans 15 residues. Trimming removed 6 bases from V and 0 bases from J, with 11 bases in between. Germline-derived CDR1 and CDR2 are KGHSH and LQKENI. The CDR3, as DNA: TGTGCCAGCTCTGGCCTCGGGTCGAACACCGGGGAGCTGTTTTTT. Residues: CASSGLGSNTGELFF. Filled out from reference TRBV18 and TRBJ2-2, the complete variable domain reads NAGVMQNPRHLVRRRGQEARLRCSPMKGHSHVYWYRQLPEEGLKFMVYLQKENIIDESGMPKERFSAEFPKEGPSILRIQQVVRGDSAAYFCASSGLGSNTGELFFGEGSRLTVL.

V gene TRBV11-2 combines with J gene TRBJ2-3, with D perhaps TRBD1 (6 bases). CDR1 is SGHAT, CDR2 FQNNGV, per germline. The CDR3 length is 17 residues. The ends were cut back, 8 bases at V and 2 bases at J, with 23 bases in the middle. The CDR3 loop reads CASGQGTTPASTDTQYF. The CDR3 nucleotides read TGTGCCAGCGGCCAAGGGACAACTCCTGCCTCCACAGATACGCAGTATTTT.

This clone has just a few counts. The CDR3: CASSSPGRGYNSPLHF. The CDR3 nucleotides are TGTGCCAGCAGCTCTCCTGGAAGGGGTTATAATTCACCCCTCCACTTT. V gene TRBV11-2 combines with J gene TRBJ1-6, with a weak D call TRBD1 (5 bases). Trimming stripped 4 bases from V and 4 bases from J, with 14 bases between. The CDR3 sequence is 16 residues long. Germline V gene data show CDR1 as SGHAT and CDR2 as FQNNGV.

The chain has TRBV6-5 and TRBJ2-1; perhaps TRBD1 as D (5 bases). V lost 5 bases and J 6 bases, leaving 11 bases between the germline ends. Germline loops: CDR1 MNHEY, CDR2 SVGAGI. The CDR3 spans 13 residues. This CDR3 is CASSSQGSNEQFF. The CDR3 DNA is TGTGCCAGCAGTAGTCAGGGATCCAATGAGCAGTTCTTC.

The CDR3 DNA reads as TGTGCCAGCAGCTCTCTAGCGGGGTACACCGGGGAGCTGTTTTTT. Protein: CASSSLAGYTGELFF. This chain uses TRBV11-3 with TRBJ2-2; 9 nucleotides agree with TRBD2. V gave up 4 bases and J gave up 3 bases; unmatched junction bases: 3. The CDR3 contains 15 residues. Germline V gene lookup returns CDR1 SGHNT and CDR2 YENEEA.

This clone was seen a single time. This chain links TRBV5-1 with TRBJ2-5, with D possibly TRBD1 on 5 matching bases. CDR3 length: 14 amino acids. Germline assignment: CDR1 SGHRS and CDR2 YFSETQ. Trimming took off 3 bases at V and 3 bases at J, with 12 bases between the two ends. As DNA, the CDR3 is TGCGCCAGCAGCTCACACAGGAGCAAAGAGACCCAGTACTTC. Protein sequence: CASSSHRSKETQYF.

The chain carries TRBV6-1 and TRBJ2-7; 7 positions match TRBD2. Germline-derived CDR1 and CDR2 are MNHNS and SASEGT. This CDR3 spans 15 amino acids. V lost 6 bases, J lost 0 bases, and 8 bases stayed unmatched. CDR3 region: CASRPRGGSSYEQYF. The CDR3 coding sequence is TGTGCCAGCAGGCCTCGGGGCGGGAGCTCCTACGAGCAGTACTTC.

CDR3 amino acids: CASSNSGGYQPQHF. The CDR3 coding sequence is TGTGCCAGTAGTAACTCAGGGGGCTATCAGCCCCAGCATTTT. V gene TRBV19 combines with J gene TRBJ1-5; 8 bases align to TRBD1. CDR1 and CDR2 from the germline V gene are LNHDA and SQIVND (reference sequence). After removal of 4 bases from V and 5 bases from J, the junction contained 4 bases not matched to a gene. This CDR3 spans 14 amino acids. The variable domain in full, with the rest retrieved from reference TRBV19 and TRBJ1-5, is DGGITQSPKYLFRKEGQNVTLSCEQNLNHDAMYWYRQDPGQGLRLIYYSQIVNDFQKGDIAEGYSVSREKKESFPLTVTSAQKNPTAFYLCASSNSGGYQPQHFGDGTRLSIL.

The chain carries TRBV5-5 and TRBJ2-7; 9 bases are shared with TRBD1. Germline values: CDR1 SGHKS, CDR2 YYEKEE (reference sequence). This CDR3 contains 14 residues. V lost 5 bases, J lost 4 bases, and 7 bases stayed unmatched. For the CDR3, the DNA is TGTGCCAGCAGACCTCCGGGACAGGGATACGAGCAGTACTTC. Its translation is CASRPPGQGYEQYF.

The chain combines TRBV7-9 with TRBJ2-2; a weak D match, TRBD2 (6 bases). From germline, CDR1 is SEHNR and CDR2 FQNEAQ (reference sequence). This CDR3 comprises 13 residues. V was clipped by 5 bases and J by 4 bases, with 8 bases between them. The CDR3 loop reads CASSPGGTGELFF. The CDR3 DNA sequence: TGTGCCAGCAGCCCCGGGGGCACCGGGGAGCTGTTTTTT. Filled out from reference TRBV7-9 and TRBJ2-2, the complete variable domain reads DTGVSQNPRHKITKRGQNVTFRCDPISEHNRLYWYRQTLGQGPEFLTYFQNEAQLEKSRLLSDRFSAERPKGSFSTLEIQRTEQGDSAMYLCASSPGGTGELFFGEGSRLTVL.

The chain is built from TRBV6-6 and TRBJ1-3; 10 nucleotides line up with TRBD1. In germline, CDR1 is MNHNY, CDR2 SVGAGI (reference sequence). The junction had 3 bases not matched to a gene; V was cut back by 6 bases and J by 4 bases. CDR3 length: 14 amino acids. CDR3 DNA: TGTGCCAGCAGGGTGACAGGGGGCGGAAACACCATATATTTT. Amino acids: CASRVTGGGNTIYF.

This clone was found once. V gene TRBV2 combines with J gene TRBJ2-5; 10 bases agree with TRBD1. The germline gives CDR1 SNHLY, CDR2 FYNNEI. The CDR3 totals 14 residues. V gave up 5 bases and J gave up 3 bases; unmatched junction bases: 3. The CDR3 region is CASSQDRGKETQYF. The CDR3 nucleotides are TGTGCCAGCAGTCAGGACAGGGGGAAAGAGACCCAGTACTTC.

This chain links TRBV7-8 with TRBJ1-5; D perhaps matches TRBD1 (5 bases). Between the trimmed V and J ends, which lost 1 base and 0 bases, there was a span of 13 bases. CDR1 and CDR2 (germline): SGHVS, FQNEAQ. The CDR3 totals 17 residues. The DNA for the CDR3 is TGTGCCAGCAGCTTAGTAGGTACAGGCTATAGCAATCAGCCCCAGCATTTT. Translation: CASSLVGTGYSNQPQHF.

Points on this clone: One end of the junction does not line up with germline, which may come from a read error. The chain has TRBV23-1 and TRBJ2-7; the match to TRBD1 covers 11 bases. TRBV23-1 is flagged as an ORF with uncertain function. CDR3 length: 13 residues. The CDR3 nucleotides read TGCGCCAGCAGTCAATGGCGGGACAGGGGGACTCACTTC. It encodes CASSQWRDRGTHF.

This sequence joins TRBV5-4 and TRBJ2-1; unclear D gene. Germline loops: CDR1 SGHNT, CDR2 YYREEE (reference sequence). V lost 4 bases to trimming and J lost 1 base, with 3 bases between them. The CDR3 is 12 residues long. This chain's CDR3 is CASSPSYNEQFF. In DNA form, the CDR3 reads TGTGCCAGCAGCCCTTCCTACAATGAGCAGTTCTTC. Using reference TRBV5-4 and TRBJ2-1 for the parts outside the CDR3, the full variable domain is ETGVTQSPTHLIKTRGQQVTLRCSSQSGHNTVSWYQQALGQGPQFIFQYYREEENGRGNFPPRFSGLQFPNYSSELNVNALELDDSALYLCASSPSYNEQFFGPGTRLTVL.

This sequence joins TRBV10-2 and TRBJ1-1, with D unresolved. The CDR3 runs to 15 residues. Looked up from germline, CDR1 is WSHSY and CDR2 is SAAADI. V lost 6 bases to trimming and J lost 8 bases, with 22 bases between them. The CDR3 bases are TGCGCCAGCAGCTTTTTTCGTATCCCGCGGAACGAAGCTTTCTTT. Amino acid sequence: CASSFFRIPRNEAFF.

The J gene is TRBJ2-3, the V gene TRBV4-1; 7 nucleotides match TRBD2. Trimming cost V 5 bases and J 1 base; bases outside gene matches: 3. CDR3 size: 14 residues. Per the germline V gene, CDR1 is MGHRA and CDR2 is YSYEKL. The CDR3 bases are TGCGCCAGCAGCGGACTAGGGCGCACAGATACGCAGTATTTT. This sequence encodes CASSGLGRTDTQYF.

The chain carries TRBV5-1 and TRBJ2-2, with a possible D match to TRBD2 (6 bases). The CDR3 is made up of 17 amino acids. V was shortened by 2 bases and J by 1 base, with 15 bases between the two germline ends. Looked up from germline, CDR1 is SGHRS and CDR2 is YFSETQ. CDR3 in amino acids: CASSFDRAGRNTGELFF. CDR3 in DNA: TGCGCCAGCAGCTTTGATCGCGCGGGGAGGAACACCGGGGAGCTGTTTTTT.

J is TRBJ2-3 and V is TRBV4-1, with 12 bases fitting TRBD1. V lost 1 base, J lost 5 bases, and 19 bases stayed unmatched. CDR3 length equals 21 residues. CDR1 and CDR2 from the germline V gene are MGHRA and YSYEKL. CDR3 DNA: TGCGCCAGCAGCCAAGTTCAGGGGACAGGGGGCAGGAGGGGGCCTTTAGATACGCAGTATTTT. It codes for CASSQVQGTGGRRGPLDTQYF.

In this sample, this clone turned up a few times. This rearrangement joins TRBV5-1 to TRBJ1-3; TRBD1 aligns across 7 bases. V was clipped by 1 base and J by 2 bases; unmatched bases: 3. Looked up from germline, CDR1 is SGHRS and CDR2 is YFSETQ. The CDR3 totals 15 residues. CDR3 loop: CASSLSGTAGNTIYF. CDR3 in DNA: TGCGCCAGCAGCTTGTCCGGGACAGCTGGAAACACCATATATTTT.

The V gene is TRBV30, the J gene TRBJ1-5; the D is unclear. Germline CDR1 GTSNPN, CDR2 SVGIG (reference sequence). Trimming removed 1 base at V and 0 bases at J, with 7 bases between. The CDR3 extends over 14 amino acids. CDR3 loop: CAWSEASSNQPQHF. CDR3 coding DNA: TGTGCCTGGAGTGAAGCGAGTAGCAATCAGCCCCAGCATTTT.

The V and J genes are TRBV7-9 and TRBJ1-2, with TRBD1 matching over 7 bases. Germline loops: CDR1 SEHNR, CDR2 FQNEAQ (reference sequence). V shed 5 bases and J 5 bases; nucleotides not matched to a gene: 5. This CDR3 is 13 amino acids long. The CDR3 reads CASSPGQPYGYTF. CDR3 coding DNA: TGTGCCAGCAGCCCGGGACAGCCTTATGGCTACACCTTC.

The chain couples TRBV4-2 to TRBJ2-5; tentatively, D is TRBD2 (6 bases). With 5 bases removed from V and 5 bases from J, the gap between germline ends came to 12 bases. This CDR3 is 13 amino acids long. CDR1 is LGHNA and CDR2 is YNFKEQ in the germline V gene. The DNA for the CDR3 is TGTGCCAGCAGCGCCCGACTAGGGGAGACCCAGTACTTC. It specifies CASSARLGETQYF.

This clone turned up a few times. The V and J genes are TRBV7-2 and TRBJ1-2, with 7 bases fitting TRBD1. CDR1 and CDR2 (germline): SGHTA, FQGNSA. The CDR3 runs 12 residues. The V segment lost 5 bases and the J segment 7 bases; nucleotides outside the gene matches: 4. CDR3 DNA: TGTGCCAGCAGCGGACAGGTTGGTGGCTACACCTTC. Protein product: CASSGQVGGYTF.